Listed here is a single T cell receptor (beta chain). Antigen: not known. V was pared by 4 bases and J by 0 bases, with 9 bases between. The germline V gene encodes CDR1 SQVTM and CDR2 ANQGSEA. This CDR3 has 13 residues. With constant-segment primers, 5'RACE yielded cDNA libraries of TCR alpha and TCR beta that carried sample barcodes and UMIs. From the 5' RACE reads, TCRdb called clonotypes with MiXCR, one entry per CDR3 protein. The sample has over 450,000 distinct CDR3 sequences, roughly 21% seen once. These data are taken from a study of T-cell memory formation after mild COVID-19. Study-wide context: In these data, TCR clusters were largely donor specific. Study-wide points: Later expanders leaned CD4+, whereas day 15 to 85 contracting clones were balanced CD4/CD8.

Material: PBMCs or a T cell subset sorted from them (not recorded which). The receptor's source is an adult woman who had mild COVID-19 (a few samples of this study predate the infection). Cell type and time point are not known. This chain connects TRBV29-1 to TRBJ1-2; D not certain. As DNA, the CDR3 is TGCAGCGTTGGGGGAGTTACTAACTATGGCTACACCTTC. It translates to CSVGGVTNYGYTF.